This T cell receptor (beta chain) came from a study of T cell responses to AZD1222 COVID-19 vaccine (dated by TCRdb to about 2021). Some background on the complete study: Because spike-specific TCR depth and breadth did not differ between the two schedules, AZD1222 recipients who got a second dose at roughly 4 weeks were pooled with those who got a second dose at roughly 12 weeks. Trial participants were enrolled into age subgroups of 18-55, 56-69 and 70-plus years, which contained 148, 28 and 57 TCR-sequenced participants, respectively. TCR sequencing covered 230 to 250 trial participants: around 210 given two doses of AZD1222 and some 25 given two doses of MenACWY control vaccine. General study outcomes and caveats: The 56-69-year group was small, and its depth increase did not reach significance, likely because of low power. Because no samples from the day 14 peak response were available, repertoires could be characterized only after the peak T cell response. After two AZD1222 doses, spike-specific TCR breadth and depth were significantly higher than at day 0 and than in MenACWY recipients. CD4 TCRs associated with the vaccine covered the entire spike protein, and the dominant responses were in regions 160-218 and 743-854. Reportedly, close to half of the unique spike-specific TCRs recognized epitopes lying outside the regions that are mutated in the B.1.351 and B.1.1.7 variants. Participants were mostly white British and included more females than males, and it was suggested by the authors that clonal diversity may have been underestimated. Conclusions about previously exposed vaccinees were limited because only five to seven AZD1222 recipients were SARS-CoV-2 seropositive at baseline.

Note on this clone: The specificity of this receptor is unknown. It has no much larger one-base neighbor in the sample; base qualities were not kept.

The CDR3 regions of human TCRbeta chains were analyzed by immunosequencing. From the authors' description of their analysis: TCRs in the repertoires were matched against a reference library of SARS-CoV-2-specific TCRs that had been generated with the MIRA antigen-specificity platform. Breadth was defined as the fraction of unique TCRs that were SARS-CoV-2-associated. Depth was defined as the fraction of total T cells that were SARS-CoV-2-associated. Using the MIRA data, each spike-specific TCR was assigned both to the spike region to which the TCR was reactive and to a CD4 or CD8 class. Log10-transformed breadth and depth values were compared by one-way ANOVA with Sidak's multiple comparisons tests. TCRdb holds this immuneACCESS table with in-frame rearrangements only. Some clones are missing; in checked studies, unresolved V genes explain under half, and the rest has no known cause. For V, J and clone size, that table is used; D and trimming come from the DNA. The table for this sample lists over 150,000 clones; 90% of them were counted only once. The ten largest make up approximately 3% of the sample.

What the time point label conveys for this sample: baseline before first vaccination. The vaccinee samples were drawn from two UK trials, COV001 and COV002, one of which was a single-blind randomized controlled phase 2/3 trial testing AZD1222 (ChAdOx1 nCoV-19) in healthy adults. For TCRbeta chain sequencing, PBMC samples were collected from trial participants at day 0 and at day 28 after the second dose. Sequences were derived from peripheral blood, sampled on day 0 of AZD1222 vaccination. This clonotype was obtained from an adult in good health.

The nucleotides are TGTGCCAGCAGCTTACTTGGAGGGTCTGTAAACATTCAGTACTTC. Translated, it reads CASSLLGGSVNIQYF. The receptor chain draws on TRBV11-1 and TRBJ2-4, and the D gene may be TRBD2, 6 bases matching. Trimming removed 2 bases from V and 6 bases from J, leaving 14 bases between the germline ends. From the cysteine up to the phenylalanine, the CDR3 has a length of 15 residues. Just the 45-base CDR3 DNA is kept, in frame starting at base 1. The germline V gene encodes CDR1 SGHAT and CDR2 FQDESV (reference sequence).